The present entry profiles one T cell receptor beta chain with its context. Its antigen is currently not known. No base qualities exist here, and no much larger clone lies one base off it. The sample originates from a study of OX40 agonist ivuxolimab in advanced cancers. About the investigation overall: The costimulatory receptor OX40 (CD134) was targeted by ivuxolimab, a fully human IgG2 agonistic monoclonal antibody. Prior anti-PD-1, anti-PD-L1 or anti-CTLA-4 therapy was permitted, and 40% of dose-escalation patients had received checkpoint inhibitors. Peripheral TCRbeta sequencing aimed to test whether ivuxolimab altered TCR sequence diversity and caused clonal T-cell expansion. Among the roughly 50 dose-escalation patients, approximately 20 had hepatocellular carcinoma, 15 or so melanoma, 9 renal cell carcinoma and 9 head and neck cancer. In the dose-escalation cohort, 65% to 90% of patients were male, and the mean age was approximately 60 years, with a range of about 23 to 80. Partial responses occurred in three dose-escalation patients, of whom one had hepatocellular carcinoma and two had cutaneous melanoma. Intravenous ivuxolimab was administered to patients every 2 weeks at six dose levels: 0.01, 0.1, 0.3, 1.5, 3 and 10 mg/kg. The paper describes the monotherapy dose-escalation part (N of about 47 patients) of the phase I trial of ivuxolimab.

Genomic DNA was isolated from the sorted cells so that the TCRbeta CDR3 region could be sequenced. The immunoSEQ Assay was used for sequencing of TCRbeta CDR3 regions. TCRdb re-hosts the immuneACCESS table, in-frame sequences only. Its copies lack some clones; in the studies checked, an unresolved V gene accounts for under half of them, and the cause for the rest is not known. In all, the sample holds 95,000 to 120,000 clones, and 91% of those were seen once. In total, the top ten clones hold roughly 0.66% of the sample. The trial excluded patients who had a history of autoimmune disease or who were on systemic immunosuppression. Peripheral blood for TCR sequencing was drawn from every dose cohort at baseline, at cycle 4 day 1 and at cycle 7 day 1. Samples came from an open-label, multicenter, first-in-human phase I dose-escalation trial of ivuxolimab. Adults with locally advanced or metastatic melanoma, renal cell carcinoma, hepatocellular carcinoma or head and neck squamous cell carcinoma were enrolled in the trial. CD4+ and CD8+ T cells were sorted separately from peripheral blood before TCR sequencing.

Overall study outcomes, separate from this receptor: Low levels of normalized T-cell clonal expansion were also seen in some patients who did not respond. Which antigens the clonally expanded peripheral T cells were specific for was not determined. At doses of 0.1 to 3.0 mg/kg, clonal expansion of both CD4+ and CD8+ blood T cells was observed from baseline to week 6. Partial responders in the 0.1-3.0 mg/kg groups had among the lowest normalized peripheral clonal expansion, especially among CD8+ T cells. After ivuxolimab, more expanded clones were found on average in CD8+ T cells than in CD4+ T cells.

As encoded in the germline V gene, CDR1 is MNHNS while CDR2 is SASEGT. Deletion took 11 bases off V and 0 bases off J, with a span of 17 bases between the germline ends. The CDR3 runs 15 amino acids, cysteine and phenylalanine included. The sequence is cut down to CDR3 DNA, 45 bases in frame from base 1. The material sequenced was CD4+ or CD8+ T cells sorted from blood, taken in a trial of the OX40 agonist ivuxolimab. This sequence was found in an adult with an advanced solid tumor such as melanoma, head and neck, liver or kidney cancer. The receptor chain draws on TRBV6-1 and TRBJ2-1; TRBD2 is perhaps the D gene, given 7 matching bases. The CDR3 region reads CALEGGSRSYNEQFF. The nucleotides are TGTGCCTTAGAGGGGGGGTCCCGCTCCTACAATGAGCAGTTCTTC.